These 8 T cell receptor beta chains share one sample of origin, sequenced in a study of blood T cell repertoires in COVID-19. Libraries were prepared by immunoSEQ multiplex PCR; TCRdb keeps only in-frame clonotypes and omits some of them. Of approximately 110,000 clones in the sample, around 88% are singletons; the top ten hold 0.7% to 0.9%. The sequenced sample consisted of peripheral blood. The origin of the receptors is a woman aged 45 to 65 with active or convalescent COVID-19.

The rearrangement joins TRBV24-1 to TRBJ1-1; 7 nucleotides agree with TRBD1. The germline V gene has CDR1 KGHDR and CDR2 SFDVKD. Unmatched junction bases numbered 2, after V lost 5 bases and J lost 3 bases. The length of the CDR3 is 13 residues. CDR3 sequence reads: CATSVGTDTEAFF. The CDR3 nucleotides read TGTGCCACCAGTGTTGGGACAGACACTGAAGCTTTCTTT.

The chain links TRBV19 to TRBJ1-5, with TRBD1 matching 12 bases. After removal of 5 bases from V and 6 bases from J, the junction contained 8 bases not matched to a gene. Germline CDR1 is LNHDA and CDR2 is SQIVND (reference sequence). There are 16 residues in the CDR3. CDR3 bases: TGTGCCAGTAGTCCAGGGGACAGGGGGCTAAGTCAGCCCCAGCATTTT. Protein sequence: CASSPGDRGLSQPQHF.

The chain uses TRBV27 and TRBJ2-5, with D tentatively TRBD2 (5 bases). V shed 3 bases and J shed 9 bases, with 14 bases lying between them. The CDR3 is made up of 13 amino acids. Germline V lookup: CDR1 MNHEY, CDR2 SMNVEV (reference sequence). CDR3 sequence reads: CASSLGSAGAQYF. The CDR3 DNA reads TGTGCCAGCAGTTTGGGTAGCGCCGGAGCCCAGTACTTC.

The chain is built from TRBV6-2 or TRBV6-3 and TRBJ2-4; a possible D gene is TRBD2 (5 bases). CDR1 is MNHEY, CDR2 SVGEGT, per germline. Trimming removed 5 bases at V and 2 bases at J, with 13 bases between. There are 15 residues in the CDR3. CDR3 loop: CASSQRRDPKNIQYF. Here the CDR3 DNA reads TGTGCCAGCAGTCAGAGACGGGATCCCAAAAACATTCAGTACTTC.

The V call is TRBV9, the J call TRBJ1-4; tentative D call: TRBD1 (5 bases). Trimming took 4 bases from V and 7 from J, leaving 17 bases between them. This CDR3 spans 15 amino acids. Germline V gene data show CDR1 as SGDLS and CDR2 as YYNGEE. The CDR3 sequence: CASSPLGGASEKLFF. CDR3 bases: TGTGCCAGCAGCCCCTTAGGTGGGGCGAGTGAAAAACTGTTTTTT. Complete variable domain (other parts from reference TRBV9 and TRBJ1-4): DSGVTQTPKHLITATGQRVTLRCSPRSGDLSVYWYQQSLDQGLQFLIQYYNGEERAKGNILERFSAQQFPDLHSELNLSSLELGDSALYFCASSPLGGASEKLFFGSGTQLSVL.

The chain couples TRBV10-3 to TRBJ2-3; possibly TRBD1 for D (6 bases). This CDR3 has 15 amino acids. Trimming cost V 5 bases and J 3 bases, with 15 bases left between them. Germline V CDR1 and CDR2: ENHRY, SYGVKD. The CDR3, as DNA: TGTGCCATCAGTCTCCAGGGGTACATTACAGATACGCAGTATTTT. This encodes CAISLQGYITDTQYF.

The chain is built from TRBV19 and TRBJ2-1; D gene ambiguous. The V end lost 3 bases, the J end lost 4 bases, and 4 bases lay between the germline ends. Germline CDR1 is LNHDA and CDR2 is SQIVND (reference sequence). CDR3 length: 12 residues. This CDR3 is CASSMTYNEQFF. CDR3 nucleotides: TGTGCCAGTAGTATGACTTACAATGAGCAGTTCTTC.

V and J are TRBV7-9 and TRBJ2-2; D might be TRBD2 (6 bases). CDR3 length: 15 amino acids. Trimming removed 2 bases from V and 7 bases from J, with 14 bases in between. Germline V lookup: CDR1 SEHNR, CDR2 FQNEAQ (reference sequence). This CDR3 reads CASSLSPGVIGELFF. As DNA, the CDR3 is TGTGCCAGCAGCTTATCACCGGGAGTCATCGGGGAGCTGTTTTTT.